Sequencing of this T cell receptor (beta chain) was carried out in a study of cytomegalovirus exposure and HLA in healthy donors. Study findings and constraints: For most subjects, TCR beta sequences were reported to predict HLA-A and HLA-B alleles with accuracy. Within an earlier analysis, most TCR beta V segments proved productive either about 90% or about 30% of the time.

This clone turned up a few times. What it binds is not known. 13 Jbeta primers and 60 Vbeta primers were used for the PCR. Source study methods: An analysis that came later counted 80 million or so unique TCR beta chains, approximately 10 million shared. The data were produced by immunoSEQ multiplex PCR, yet TCRdb's version contains in-frame clones alone and is incomplete. D and trimming were read from the DNA, whereas the V and J calls and clone size are those reported in that table. The sample gives approximately 35,000 clones, about 70% of which show up once; around 10% is in the top ten. Per germline, CDR1 GTSNPN and CDR2 SVGIG (reference sequence). The junction had 9 bases not matched to a gene; V was cut back by 2 bases and J by 5 bases. The length of the CDR3 is 17 residues.

The origin of this receptor is a man aged 40-50 years in good health and CMV-seropositive. The chain is built from TRBV30 and TRBJ2-5, with 15 nucleotides matching TRBD2. Sequences were obtained from PBMCs. The chain's CDR3 is CAWSQGLAGGLGETQYF. Here the CDR3 DNA reads TGTGCCTGGAGTCAAGGACTAGCGGGGGGGCTGGGGGAGACCCAGTACTTC.